A single sample is the source of the 31 T cell receptor beta chains below, sequenced in a study of blood T cell repertoires in COVID-19. Produced via immunoSEQ multiplex PCR; TCRdb's table is partial and in-frame only. The sample holds about 16,000 clones, 88% seen once. Sequencing was carried out using peripheral blood. The receptors stem from a human donor in a cohort sampled during active COVID-19.

This clone occurred a few times. The V and J genes are TRBV27 and TRBJ1-6, with D uncertain. Trimming shortened V by 2 bases and J by 7 bases, and 9 bases separated the two germline ends. Germline V gene data show CDR1 as MNHEY and CDR2 as SMNVEV (reference sequence). The CDR3 is 14 amino acids. CDR3 DNA: TGTGCCAGCAGTTTAACGGAGCGGAATTCACCCCTCCACTTT. Encoded protein: CASSLTERNSPLHF.

V and J are TRBV6-6 and TRBJ2-5; D possibly corresponds to TRBD1 (5 bases). Trimming took off 8 bases at V and 0 bases at J, with 10 bases between the two ends. The CDR3 consists of 13 residues. Germline V gene sequence: CDR1 MNHNY, CDR2 SVGAGI (reference sequence). The CDR3 nucleotides are TGTGCCAGCTATCAGGGTAACCAAGAGACCCAGTACTTC. Protein product: CASYQGNQETQYF.

The table lists this clone with a few counts. The chain uses TRBV7-3 and TRBJ2-2; the D is unclear. CDR1 is SGHTA, CDR2 FQGTGA, per germline. The CDR3 length is 14 residues. Trimming stripped 4 bases from V and 7 bases from J, with 13 bases between. In DNA, the CDR3 is TGTGCCAGCAGCTCGTACCCTATGGTCGGGGAGCTGTTTTTT. Protein sequence: CASSSYPMVGELFF. The full variable domain, rest sourced from reference TRBV7-3 and TRBJ2-2, is GAGVSQTPSNKVTEKGKYVELRCDPISGHTALYWYRQSLGQGPEFLIYFQGTGAADDSGLPNDRFFAVRPEGSVSTLKIQRTERGDSAVYLCASSSYPMVGELFFGEGSRLTVL.

The gene calls are TRBV10-3 and TRBJ2-7; 11 nucleotides match TRBD2. The CDR3 contains 17 residues. Germline values: CDR1 ENHRY, CDR2 SYGVKD. Trimming took 0 bases from V and 5 from J; bases not matched to a gene: 9. CDR3 sequence (DNA): TGTGCCATCAGTGAGTCGCTAAGGGTAGCGGGAGGGGACGAGCAGTACTTC. This gives the protein CAISESLRVAGGDEQYF.

The chain uses TRBV30 and TRBJ2-5, with a tentative D call TRBD1 (5 bases). Germline-derived CDR1 and CDR2 are GTSNPN and SVGIG (reference sequence). The CDR3 contains 14 residues. The V gene lost 2 bases and the J gene lost 4 bases, with 14 bases spanning the gap. The CDR3 coding sequence is TGTGCCTGGAGTCAAGGGGCGTTCGGAGAGACCCAGTACTTC. As protein: CAWSQGAFGETQYF.

The CDR3: CASSGRAGRRGTTIYF. As DNA, the CDR3 is TGTGCCAGCAGTGGAAGGGCCGGGAGACGGGGAACGACCATATATTTT. The chain carries TRBV6-1 and TRBJ1-3; D not resolved. The germline gives CDR1 MNHNS, CDR2 SASEGT. This CDR3 region has 16 residues. Trimming removed 4 bases at V and 10 bases at J, with 23 bases between.

The rearrangement joins TRBV7-9 to TRBJ2-3; D gene unclear. Trimming left V 5 bases short and J 2 bases short, with 2 bases between. CDR3 size: 11 residues. CDR1 and CDR2 from the germline V gene are SEHNR and FQNEAQ (reference sequence). CDR3 DNA: TGTGCCAGCAGCCACACAGATACGCAGTATTTT. Encoded protein: CASSHTDTQYF.

This chain connects TRBV18 to TRBJ2-1, with 7 bases that match TRBD2. The CDR3 has 14 amino acids. Germline assignment: CDR1 KGHSH and CDR2 LQKENI. V trimming: 5 bases; J trimming: 6 bases; junction bases outside the gene matches: 7. In DNA form, the CDR3 reads TGTGCCAGCTCAGCCGGGACTACCTTCAATGAGCAGTTCTTC. The encoded protein is CASSAGTTFNEQFF.

This clone was detected once. The chain recombines TRBV6-5 with TRBJ2-7; tentatively, D is TRBD1 (6 bases). Looked up from germline, CDR1 is MNHEY and CDR2 is SVGAGI. The CDR3 runs to 16 residues. V was cut by 4 bases and J by 3 bases, with 19 bases left in between. The DNA of the CDR3 is TGTGCCAGCAGTTTTTCGACCGGGACACCATACTACGAGCAGTACTTC. Its protein is CASSFSTGTPYYEQYF.

In regard to this clone: One end of the junction does not line up with germline, which may come from a read error. The chain has TRBV7-7 and TRBJ2-3, with D perhaps TRBD2 (6 bases). The CDR3 totals 12 residues. Germline loops: CDR1 SSHAT, CDR2 FNYEAQ (reference sequence). The CDR3 reads CASSQGLDTQYF. CDR3 coding DNA: TGTGCTAGCAGCCAGGGACTAGATACGCAGTATTTT.

V is TRBV1 and J is TRBJ2-7; TRBD1, the table's D call, was not compared with the DNA. TRBV1 is noted as a pseudogene. The CDR3 extends over 14 amino acids. CDR3: CTSSQGTGEYEQYF. The CDR3, as DNA: TGCACCAGCAGCCAGGGGACAGGCGAATACGAGCAGTACTTC.

This clone was seen once. The chain links TRBV5-1 to TRBJ2-4; 7 nucleotides line up with TRBD1. Trimming cost V 4 bases and J 9 bases; bases outside gene matches: 7. Germline V CDR1 and CDR2: SGHRS, YFSETQ. The CDR3 loop spans 13 amino acids. The CDR3 is CASSPGQYTIQYF. CDR3 nucleotide sequence: TGCGCCAGCAGCCCGGGACAGTACACCATTCAGTACTTC.

V and J are TRBV18 and TRBJ1-1, with D hard to call. The CDR3 is made up of 15 amino acids. Germline V gives CDR1 KGHSH, CDR2 LQKENI. Trimming cost V 3 bases and J 3 bases, with 14 bases left between them. The CDR3 DNA is TGTGCCAGCTCACCTCTTCTGGTCCAGGACACTGAAGCTTTCTTT. Amino acid sequence: CASSPLLVQDTEAFF.

The V gene is TRBV5-3, the J gene TRBJ2-5; the D is unclear. TRBV5-3 has ORF status, its function being uncertain. The length of the CDR3 is 11 residues. The germline V and J ends were trimmed by 1 base and 6 bases, with 4 bases remaining between them. The CDR3: CARSLSKTQYF. The CDR3 nucleotides read TGTGCCAGAAGCTTGAGCAAGACCCAGTACTTC.

This chain connects TRBV6-6 to TRBJ2-1; 7 nucleotides match TRBD1. The germline V gene has CDR1 MNHNY and CDR2 SVGAGI (reference sequence). The CDR3 totals 15 residues. Germline trimming cut 6 bases from V and 3 bases from J; bases unmatched to any gene: 8. Here the CDR3 reads CASRTGPDGYNEQFF. The CDR3 bases are TGTGCCAGCAGGACAGGGCCTGACGGCTACAATGAGCAGTTCTTC.

This rearrangement joins TRBV6-1 to TRBJ2-3; possibly TRBD2 for D (5 bases). Germline loops: CDR1 MNHNS, CDR2 SASEGT. CDR3 length equals 16 residues. Trimming took 4 bases from V and 1 from J, leaving 15 bases between them. The DNA of the CDR3 is TGTGCCAGCAGTGTTGAGGGTCCGACACGCACAGATACGCAGTATTTT. Its protein product is CASSVEGPTRTDTQYF.

There are a few counts of this clone. The chain joins TRBV10-1 to TRBJ1-2; weak D call: TRBD1 (5 bases). Germline-derived CDR1 and CDR2 are WNHNN and SYGVQD (reference sequence). CDR3 length: 14 amino acids. V was clipped by 2 bases and J by 4 bases, with 11 bases between them. The chain's CDR3 is CASSEKQGPYGYTF. The CDR3 nucleotides are TGCGCCAGCAGTGAGAAGCAGGGCCCCTATGGCTACACCTTC.

The chain's CDR3 is CASRLSHSQETQYF. In DNA, the CDR3 is TGTGCCAGCAGACTCTCACACAGCCAAGAGACCCAGTACTTC. The chain combines TRBV5-5 with TRBJ2-5; no reliable D call. Per germline, CDR1 SGHKS and CDR2 YYEKEE (reference sequence). This CDR3 comprises 14 residues. Trimming removed 5 bases at V and 1 base at J, with 12 bases between. Using reference TRBV5-5 and TRBJ2-5 for the parts outside the CDR3, the full variable domain is DAGVTQSPTHLIKTRGQQVTLRCSPISGHKSVSWYQQVLGQGPQFIFQYYEKEERGRGNFPDRFSARQFPNYSSELNVNALLLGDSALYLCASRLSHSQETQYFGPGTRLLVL.

As to this clone: At the DNA level, this CDR3 is encoded by other sequences in the same sample as well. The chain links TRBV11-3 to TRBJ2-7, with a weak D call TRBD1 (6 bases). Germline lookup yields CDR1 SGHNT and CDR2 YENEEA. The CDR3 loop spans 13 amino acids. Trimming stripped 4 bases from V and 5 bases from J, with 12 bases between. The CDR3 is CASSSGHLNEQYF. CDR3 DNA sequence: TGTGCCAGCAGCTCGGGACATCTTAACGAGCAGTACTTC.

The V gene is TRBV7-6, the J gene TRBJ2-3; 7 bases map to TRBD1. The CDR3 covers 16 residues. The trim removed 4 bases at V and 1 base at J, leaving 8 bases unmatched. CDR1 is SGHVS, CDR2 FNYEAQ, per germline. The CDR3 coding sequence is TGTGCCAGCAGCTGGCGCAGGGACAGAGGCACAGATACGCAGTATTTT. Translating it yields CASSWRRDRGTDTQYF.

The chain uses TRBV5-1 and TRBJ2-3, with TRBD2 matching 8 bases. The CDR3 totals 15 residues. V lost 5 bases, J lost 10 bases, and 15 bases stayed unmatched. CDR1 and CDR2 from the germline V gene are SGHRS and YFSETQ. CDR3 nucleotide sequence: TGCGCCAGCAGGGACTTAGCGGGACCCCTTCCCTCGCAGTATTTT. It is translated as CASRDLAGPLPSQYF.

The CDR3 DNA follows: TGTGCCAGCAGCTTAGGTCTGGACGGGTCAGGGACCGGGGAGCTGTTTTTT. Protein sequence: CASSLGLDGSGTGELFF. The chain joins TRBV7-9 to TRBJ2-2, with D possibly TRBD1 on 5 matching bases. This CDR3 is 17 amino acids long. Trimming cost V 1 base and J 5 bases, with 17 bases left between them. The germline CDR1 and CDR2 sequences are SEHNR and FQNEAQ (reference sequence).

The V gene is TRBV27, the J gene TRBJ2-1; 9 bases align to TRBD2. The J segment lost 3 bases and the V segment lost 6 bases, leaving 12 bases of the junction unmatched. This CDR3 contains 17 residues. Germline CDR1 MNHEY, CDR2 SMNVEV (reference sequence). CDR3 coding DNA: TGTGCCAGCAGGCCGCAAATTAGCGGGAGTCGCTACAATGAGCAGTTCTTC. Translated: CASRPQISGSRYNEQFF.

The chain recombines TRBV7-3 with TRBJ2-7; D perhaps matches TRBD1 (7 bases). Trimming left V 1 base short and J 6 bases short, with 16 bases between. CDR3 size: 15 residues. Germline values: CDR1 SGHTA, CDR2 FQGTGA. The CDR3 loop is CASSLRGDRSAEQYF. In DNA form, the CDR3 reads TGTGCCAGCAGCTTAAGGGGGGACAGAAGCGCCGAGCAGTACTTC.

The chain links TRBV5-4 to TRBJ2-7; 8 bases align to TRBD1. The CDR3 is 15 residues long. The V gene's germline CDR1 is SGHNT and CDR2 YYREEE (reference sequence). V gave up 0 bases and J gave up 0 bases; unmatched junction bases: 2. DNA for the CDR3: TGTGCCAGCAGCTTGGACAGGGGGAGCTCCTACGAGCAGTACTTC. Translation gives CASSLDRGSSYEQYF.

The chain employs TRBV19 and TRBJ2-2; TRBD1 agrees at 8 bases. Germline CDR1 and CDR2: LNHDA and SQIVND (reference sequence). Trimming cost V 7 bases and J 5 bases; bases outside gene matches: 3. The CDR3 sequence is 13 residues long. The CDR3 loop is CASNNRGTGELFF. The CDR3 DNA reads as TGTGCCAGTAATAACAGGGGGACCGGGGAGCTGTTTTTT. Full variable domain (outside the CDR3, taken from reference TRBV19 and TRBJ2-2): DGGITQSPKYLFRKEGQNVTLSCEQNLNHDAMYWYRQDPGQGLRLIYYSQIVNDFQKGDIAEGYSVSREKKESFPLTVTSAQKNPTAFYLCASNNRGTGELFFGEGSRLTVL.

The chain combines TRBV18 with TRBJ1-5, with 7 bases aligning to TRBD1. With 6 bases clipped from V and 4 bases from J, the junction kept 9 bases outside the gene matches. The CDR3 totals 15 residues. Germline CDR1 reads KGHSH; CDR2 reads LQKENI. CDR3 region: CASSRRQGENQPQHF. For the CDR3, the DNA is TGTGCCAGCTCCAGGAGACAGGGTGAAAATCAGCCCCAGCATTTT.

The J gene is TRBJ1-4, the V gene TRBV3-1 (or the pseudogene TRBV3-2), with D perhaps TRBD1 (6 bases). CDR3 length: 14 amino acids. Germline V lookup: CDR1 LGHDT, CDR2 YNNKEL (reference sequence). The V end lost 7 bases, the J end lost 8 bases, and 17 bases lay between the germline ends. The CDR3 spells CASTGLAGAEKLFF. Here the CDR3 DNA reads TGTGCCAGCACCGGACTGGCAGGGGCAGAAAAACTGTTTTTT.

Only a few counts were recorded for this clone. V gene TRBV6-5 combines with J gene TRBJ2-1; 10 bases agree with TRBD2. With V trimmed by 6 bases and J by 5 bases, 4 bases remained unmatched. This CDR3 comprises 14 residues. Germline V gene data show CDR1 as MNHEY and CDR2 as SVGAGI. The CDR3: CASRSSGRHNEQFF. CDR3 nucleotide sequence: TGTGCCAGCAGATCTAGCGGGAGACACAATGAGCAGTTCTTC.

V gene TRBV14 combines with J gene TRBJ1-6; unclear D gene. This CDR3 is 12 amino acids long. Trimming took off 6 bases at V and 7 bases at J, with 7 bases between the two ends. The germline gives CDR1 SGHDN, CDR2 FVKESK. CDR3: CASRRANSPLHF. CDR3 bases: TGTGCCAGCAGACGAGCGAATTCACCCCTCCACTTT. Using reference TRBV14 and TRBJ1-6 for the parts outside the CDR3, the full variable domain is EAGVTQFPSHSVIEKGQTVTLRCDPISGHDNLYWYRRVMGKEIKFLLHFVKESKQDESGMPNNRFLAERTGGTYSTLKVQPAELEDSGVYFCASRRANSPLHFGNGTRLTVT.

This clone was seen only once. The V and J genes are TRBV5-1 and TRBJ1-2, with a weak D call TRBD1 (6 bases). There are 15 residues in the CDR3. The germline V gene encodes CDR1 SGHRS and CDR2 YFSETQ. V was shortened by 0 bases and J by 2 bases, with 11 bases between the two germline ends. The CDR3 sequence: CASSLGGGSNYGYTF. The CDR3 DNA follows: TGCGCCAGCAGCTTGGGAGGGGGTTCCAACTATGGCTACACCTTC. Full variable domain (outside the CDR3, taken from reference TRBV5-1 and TRBJ1-2): KAGVTQTPRYLIKTRGQQVTLSCSPISGHRSVSWYQQTPGQGLQFLFEYFSETQRNKGNFPGRFSGRQFSNSRSEMNVSTLELGDSALYLCASSLGGGSNYGYTFGSGTRLTVV.